This T cell receptor (beta chain) was recorded in a study of Ad26.COV2.S vaccination and SARS-CoV-2 variants. In the study overall: Recipients of Ad26.COV2.S got it intramuscularly, once or twice 56 days apart.

Deletions cut 0 bases from V and 6 bases from J, with 13 bases between. The CDR3 runs to 15 residues. Looked up from germline, CDR1 is SGHNT and CDR2 is YYREEE (reference sequence). The treatment was: over 15 received Ad26.COV2.S at low or high dose, single or two shots; roughly five received placebo; per-sample allocation not given. Specimens were obtained on day 63 following the first vaccine or placebo injection. What was given as vaccine was an Ad26 vector encoding Wuhan-strain SARS-CoV-2 spike. The data were produced by immunoSEQ multiplex PCR, yet TCRdb's version contains in-frame clones alone and is incomplete. Among fewer than 400,000 clones listed, 89% were seen once.

The chain uses TRBV5-4 and TRBJ1-5, with a weak D call TRBD1 (5 bases). Sequenced here: peripheral blood, sampled in a trial of Ad26.COV2.S vaccine versus placebo. The receptor was derived from a person between 18 and 65 years old who received the Ad26.COV2.S COVID-19 vaccine or a placebo. The CDR3 protein is CASSLDGAAGQPQHF. DNA for the CDR3: TGTGCCAGCAGCTTGGATGGGGCTGCGGGTCAGCCCCAGCATTTT. The variable domain in full, completed from reference TRBV5-4 and TRBJ1-5, reads ETGVTQSPTHLIKTRGQQVTLRCSSQSGHNTVSWYQQALGQGPQFIFQYYREEENGRGNFPPRFSGLQFPNYSSELNVNALELDDSALYLCASSLDGAAGQPQHFGDGTRLSIL.